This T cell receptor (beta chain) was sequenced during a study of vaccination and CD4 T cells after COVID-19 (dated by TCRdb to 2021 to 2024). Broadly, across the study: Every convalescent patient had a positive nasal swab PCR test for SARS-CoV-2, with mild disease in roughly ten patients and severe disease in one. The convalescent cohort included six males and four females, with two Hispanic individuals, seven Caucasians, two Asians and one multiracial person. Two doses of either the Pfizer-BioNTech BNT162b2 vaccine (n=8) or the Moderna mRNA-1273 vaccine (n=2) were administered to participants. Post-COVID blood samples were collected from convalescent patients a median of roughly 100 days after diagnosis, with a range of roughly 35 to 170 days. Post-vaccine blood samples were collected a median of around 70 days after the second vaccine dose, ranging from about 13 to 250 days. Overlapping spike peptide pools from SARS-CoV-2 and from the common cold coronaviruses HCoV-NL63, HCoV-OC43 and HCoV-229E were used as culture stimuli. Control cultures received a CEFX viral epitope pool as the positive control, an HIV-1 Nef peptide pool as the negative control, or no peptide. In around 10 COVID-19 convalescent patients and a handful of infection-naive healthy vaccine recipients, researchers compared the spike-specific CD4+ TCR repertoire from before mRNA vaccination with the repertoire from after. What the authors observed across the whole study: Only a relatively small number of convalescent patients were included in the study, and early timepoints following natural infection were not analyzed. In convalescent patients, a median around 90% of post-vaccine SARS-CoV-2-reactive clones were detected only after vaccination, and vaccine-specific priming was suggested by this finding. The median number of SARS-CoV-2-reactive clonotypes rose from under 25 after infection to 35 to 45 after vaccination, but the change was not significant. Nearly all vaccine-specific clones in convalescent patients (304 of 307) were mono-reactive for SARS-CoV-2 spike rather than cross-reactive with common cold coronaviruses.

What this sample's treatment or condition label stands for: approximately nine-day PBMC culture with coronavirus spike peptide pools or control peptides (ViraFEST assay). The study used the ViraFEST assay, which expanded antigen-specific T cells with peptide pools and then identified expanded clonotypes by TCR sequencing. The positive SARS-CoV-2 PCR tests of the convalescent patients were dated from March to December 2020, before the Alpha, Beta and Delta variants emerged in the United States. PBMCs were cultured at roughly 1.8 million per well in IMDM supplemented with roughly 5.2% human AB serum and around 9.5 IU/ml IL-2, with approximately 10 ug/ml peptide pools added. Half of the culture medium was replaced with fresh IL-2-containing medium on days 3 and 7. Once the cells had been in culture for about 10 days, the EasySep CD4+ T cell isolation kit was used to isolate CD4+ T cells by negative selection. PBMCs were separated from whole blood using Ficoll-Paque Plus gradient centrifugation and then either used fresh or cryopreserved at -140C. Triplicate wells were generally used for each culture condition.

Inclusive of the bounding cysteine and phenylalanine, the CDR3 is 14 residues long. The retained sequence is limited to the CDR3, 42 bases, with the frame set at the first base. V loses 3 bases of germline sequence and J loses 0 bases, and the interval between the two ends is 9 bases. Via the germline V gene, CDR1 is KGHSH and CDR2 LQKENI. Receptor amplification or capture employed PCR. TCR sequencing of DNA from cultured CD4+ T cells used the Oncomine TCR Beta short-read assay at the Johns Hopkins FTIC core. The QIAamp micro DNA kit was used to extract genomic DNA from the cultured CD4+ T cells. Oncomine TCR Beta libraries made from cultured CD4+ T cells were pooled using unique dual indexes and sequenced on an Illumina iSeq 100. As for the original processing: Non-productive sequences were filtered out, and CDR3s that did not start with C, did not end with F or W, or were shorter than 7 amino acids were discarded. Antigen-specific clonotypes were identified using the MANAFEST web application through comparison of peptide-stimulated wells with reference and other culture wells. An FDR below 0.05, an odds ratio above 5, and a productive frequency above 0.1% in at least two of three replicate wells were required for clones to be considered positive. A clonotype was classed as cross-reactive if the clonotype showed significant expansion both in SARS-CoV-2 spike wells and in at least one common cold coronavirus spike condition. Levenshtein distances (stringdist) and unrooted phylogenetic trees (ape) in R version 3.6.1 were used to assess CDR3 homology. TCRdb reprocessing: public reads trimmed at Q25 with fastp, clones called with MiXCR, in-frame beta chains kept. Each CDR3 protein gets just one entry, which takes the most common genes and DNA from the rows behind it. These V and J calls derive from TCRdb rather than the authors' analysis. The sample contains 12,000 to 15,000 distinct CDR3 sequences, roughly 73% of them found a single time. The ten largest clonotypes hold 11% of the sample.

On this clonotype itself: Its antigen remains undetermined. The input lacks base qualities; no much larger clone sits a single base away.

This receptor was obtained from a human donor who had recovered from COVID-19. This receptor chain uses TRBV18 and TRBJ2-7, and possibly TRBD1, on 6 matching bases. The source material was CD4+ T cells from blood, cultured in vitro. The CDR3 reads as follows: CASSPLDSSYEQYF. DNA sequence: TGTGCCAGCTCACCTCTGGACAGCTCCTACGAGCAGTACTTC.